These 5 T cell receptor beta chains were all obtained from the same sample, sequenced in a study of T-cell reconstitution after alpha-beta-depleted transplantation in children. Unique molecular identifiers were incorporated into the prepared TCRbeta library. TCRdb fed the PCR reads into MiXCR, producing one record per CDR3 protein. The sample gives hundreds of thousands of distinct CDR3 sequences, about 21% of which show up once; 13% to 15% is in the top ten. The material sequenced was PBMCs, mostly from graft donor cells, taken 360 days after TCRalphabeta/CD19-depleted stem cell transplant. Every receptor here comes from a boy less than two years old who had a stem cell transplant for acute myeloid leukemia, so the T cells may come from the graft donor.

The chain couples TRBV25-1 to TRBJ2-3; maybe TRBD1 (6 bases). The CDR3 loop spans 16 amino acids. Germline V gene lookup returns CDR1 MGHDK and CDR2 SYGVNS. V was pared by 2 bases and J by 2 bases, with 14 bases between. The CDR3 loop is CASSERQALNTDTQYF. The DNA of the CDR3 is TGTGCCAGCAGTGAACGACAGGCACTAAACACAGATACGCAGTATTTT.

The V call is TRBV19, the J call TRBJ2-2; TRBD1 matches at 9 bases. The length of the CDR3 is 14 residues. Germline CDR1 is LNHDA and CDR2 is SQIVND (reference sequence). The ends lost 7 bases at V and 4 bases at J; junction bases unmatched: 4. CDR3 sequence (DNA): TGTGCCAGTAAACAGGGGGCGCGCACCGGGGAGCTGTTTTTT. It specifies CASKQGARTGELFF.

This clonotype was seen a handful of times. J is TRBJ2-7 and V is TRBV11-2, with D tentatively TRBD1 (6 bases). In germline, CDR1 is SGHAT, CDR2 FQNNGV. The CDR3 loop spans 18 amino acids. V was shortened by 3 bases and J by 4 bases, with 25 bases between the two germline ends. Here the CDR3 reads CASSFRQGTAFYQYEQYV. The DNA of the CDR3 is TGTGCCAGCAGCTTTAGGCAGGGGACGGCGTTTTACCAGTACGAGCAGTACGTC.

The table lists this clonotype with a few counts. This chain uses TRBV20-1 with TRBJ2-7; TRBD1 might be the D (5 bases). Trimming removed 3 bases at V and 4 bases at J, with 10 bases between. The germline V gene has CDR1 DFQATT and CDR2 SNEGSKA (reference sequence). The CDR3 consists of 12 residues. CDR3 amino acids: CSARRQKYEQYF. For the CDR3, the DNA is TGCAGTGCTAGGAGACAGAAATACGAGCAGTACTTC.

This clonotype has at least ten counts. The V and J genes are TRBV12-3 or TRBV12-4 and TRBJ2-3; possible D gene TRBD1, 5 bases. CDR3 length: 13 residues. Trimming took off 2 bases at V and 6 bases at J, with 9 bases between the two ends. The DNA of the CDR3 is TGTGCCAGCAGTTTAACCAGGGATGATACGCAGTATTTT. Protein product: CASSLTRDDTQYF.